These 17 T cell receptor beta chains were all obtained from the same sample, sequenced in a study of OX40 agonist ivuxolimab in advanced cancers. The table came from immunoSEQ multiplex PCR; TCRdb's copy has only in-frame clones and leaves some out. The sample has about 20,000 clones; just over 70% are singletons. This material consisted of CD4+ or CD8+ T cells sorted from blood, taken in a trial of the OX40 agonist ivuxolimab. Every receptor here comes from an adult with an advanced solid tumor such as melanoma, head and neck, liver or kidney cancer.

The sample holds one count of this clone. The chain is built from TRBV6-6 and TRBJ1-3, with D possibly matching TRBD1 (5 bases). V lost 0 bases, J lost 2 bases, and 8 bases lay in between. Germline lookup yields CDR1 MNHNY and CDR2 SVGAGI (reference sequence). This CDR3 comprises 15 residues. For the CDR3, the DNA is TGTGCCAGCAGTTACTCGGGGGGACCTGGAAACACCATATATTTT. It is translated as CASSYSGGPGNTIYF.

V and J are TRBV23-1 and TRBJ2-3; tentative D call: TRBD2 (6 bases). TRBV23-1 is classed as an ORF, of uncertain function. There are 16 residues in the CDR3. The V end lost 4 bases, the J end lost 3 bases, and 17 bases lay between the germline ends. CDR3 protein: CASSLSRDGGTDTQYF. DNA of the CDR3: TGCGCCAGCAGTCTAAGCCGGGATGGGGGGACAGATACGCAGTATTTT.

The chain recombines TRBV5-6 with TRBJ2-7; D may be TRBD1 (6 bases). CDR1 and CDR2 from the germline V gene are SGHDT and YYEEEE. The CDR3 sequence is 15 residues long. The V gene lost 3 bases and the J gene lost 0 bases, with 13 bases spanning the gap. The CDR3 DNA reads TGTGCCAGCAGCTCCCGGGACACGGTCTCCTACGAGCAGTACTTC. Its translation: CASSSRDTVSYEQYF.

About this clone: The same CDR3 also results from other DNA sequences found in this sample. The gene calls are TRBV11-2 and TRBJ2-7; D is undetermined. From germline, CDR1 is SGHAT and CDR2 FQNNGV. V dropped 2 bases and J dropped 1 base, with 6 bases sitting between them. The CDR3 extends over 13 amino acids. The CDR3 DNA follows: TGTGCCAGCAGCTTACAAACTTCCTACGAGCAGTACTTC. This codes for CASSLQTSYEQYF.

The genes are TRBV6-5 and TRBJ1-6; possibly TRBD1 for D (5 bases). Trimming shortened V by 4 bases and J by 7 bases, and 11 bases separated the two germline ends. Per the germline V gene, CDR1 is MNHEY and CDR2 is SVGAGI. CDR3 length equals 14 residues. In DNA, the CDR3 is TGTGCCAGCAGTTTGGAGGGGTGGAATTCACCCCTCCACTTT. It is translated as CASSLEGWNSPLHF.

The chain links TRBV2 to TRBJ2-7; 7 bases map to TRBD1. This CDR3 comprises 14 residues. CDR1 SNHLY and CDR2 FYNNEI come from the germline V gene. J lost 2 bases, V lost 5 bases, and 6 bases had no gene match. The CDR3 loop reads CASSTGQATYEQYF. CDR3 bases: TGTGCCAGCAGTACTGGACAGGCAACCTACGAGCAGTACTTC. Supplemented by reference TRBV2 and TRBJ2-7, the full variable domain reads EPEVTQTPSHQVTQMGQEVILRCVPISNHLYFYWYRQILGQKVEFLVSFYNNEISEKSEIFDDQFSVERPDGSNFTLKIRSTKLEDSAMYFCASSTGQATYEQYFGPGTRLTVT.

The rearrangement links TRBV25-1 to TRBJ2-2; 7 positions match TRBD1. Looked up from germline, CDR1 is MGHDK and CDR2 is SYGVNS. Losses at the gene ends were 4 bases for V and 0 bases for J; bases not matched to a gene: 8. The CDR3 spans 17 residues. The CDR3 DNA reads as TGTGCCAGCAGTGGATTTAGGGGGCCTGCGAACACCGGGGAGCTGTTTTTT. Protein sequence: CASSGFRGPANTGELFF.

V is TRBV7-3 and J is TRBJ1-5, with TRBD1 matching 7 bases. With V trimmed by 5 bases and J by 7 bases, 8 bases remained unmatched. From germline, CDR1 is SGHTA and CDR2 FQGTGA. CDR3 length: 14 amino acids. CDR3 in DNA: TGTGCCAGCAGCCCTAGACAGGGAGGACAGCCCCAGCATTTT. Encoded protein: CASSPRQGGQPQHF.

The genes are TRBV30 and TRBJ2-7; 12 bases are shared with TRBD2. The CDR3 covers 14 residues. Germline V CDR1 and CDR2: GTSNPN, SVGIG (reference sequence). J lost 3 bases, V lost 6 bases, and 6 bases had no gene match. The CDR3 nucleotides read TGTGCCTGCGAGACTAGCGGGAGCGGCTACGAGCAGTACTTC. Translation: CACETSGSGYEQYF.

CDR3 in amino acids: CASSYRPPKPHEQYF. DNA for the CDR3: TGTGCCAGCAGTTACAGACCTCCGAAGCCCCACGAGCAGTACTTC. V and J are TRBV6-5 and TRBJ2-7; the D is unclear. Germline-derived CDR1 and CDR2 are MNHEY and SVGAGI. There are 15 residues in the CDR3. Trimming left V 2 bases short and J 5 bases short, with 16 bases between.

V gene TRBV5-5 combines with J gene TRBJ2-2; D may be TRBD1 (6 bases). CDR1 is SGHKS, CDR2 YYEKEE, per germline (reference sequence). This CDR3 region has 15 residues. V was pared by 0 bases and J by 6 bases, with 12 bases between. CDR3 in amino acids: CASSLVGGEAGELFF. CDR3 in DNA: TGTGCCAGCAGCTTGGTAGGGGGAGAAGCCGGGGAGCTGTTTTTT.

The rearrangement links TRBV10-3 to TRBJ2-7, with D possibly TRBD1 on 5 matching bases. The germline V and J ends were trimmed by 3 bases and 0 bases, with 21 bases remaining between them. This CDR3 spans 18 amino acids. Looked up from germline, CDR1 is ENHRY and CDR2 is SYGVKD. The CDR3 loop reads CAISDPTEAGQFSYEQYF. CDR3 nucleotides: TGTGCCATCAGTGACCCCACGGAAGCAGGGCAATTCTCCTACGAGCAGTACTTC.

In this sample, this clone turned up a few times. The rearrangement joins TRBV6-1 to TRBJ1-4; D is perhaps TRBD1 (5 bases). The length of the CDR3 is 14 residues. In germline, CDR1 is MNHNS, CDR2 SASEGT. Deletions cut 2 bases from V and 7 bases from J, with 11 bases between. The CDR3 bases are TGTGCCAGCAGTGAATTGGGGGTTGGTGAAAAACTGTTTTTT. Translating gives CASSELGVGEKLFF.

In its sample, this clone is medium-sized. The V call is TRBV4-2, the J call TRBJ2-5, with 12 nucleotides matching TRBD2. The V gene's germline CDR1 is LGHNA and CDR2 YNFKEQ. The CDR3 loop spans 17 amino acids. The V and J ends lost 0 bases and 5 bases, in that order; junction bases with no gene match: 7. CDR3 amino acids: CASSQEGASGRGETQYF. The CDR3 DNA is TGTGCCAGCAGCCAAGAGGGGGCTAGCGGGAGGGGGGAGACCCAGTACTTC.

This rearrangement joins TRBV2 to TRBJ1-2; possibly TRBD1 for D (6 bases). Germline CDR1 SNHLY, CDR2 FYNNEI. The CDR3 loop spans 12 amino acids. V was clipped by 7 bases and J by 1 base, with 7 bases between them. CDR3 DNA: TGTGCCAGCAAACAGGGTAACTATGGCTACACCTTC. Translating gives CASKQGNYGYTF.

This clone appeared a few times. The J gene is TRBJ2-3, the V gene TRBV19; D may be TRBD2 (6 bases). The germline V gene encodes CDR1 LNHDA and CDR2 SQIVND (reference sequence). This CDR3 contains 14 residues. Trimming took 5 bases from V and 4 from J, leaving 13 bases between them. The CDR3: CASSPTRSADTQYF. CDR3 bases: TGTGCCAGTAGTCCGACTAGAAGCGCAGATACGCAGTATTTT.

CDR3 protein: CASSVGLAGEETQYF. Here the CDR3 DNA reads TGTGCCAGCAGCGTCGGCCTAGCGGGAGAGGAGACCCAGTACTTC. This sequence joins TRBV7-3 and TRBJ2-5; the match to TRBD2 covers 10 bases. Germline V lookup: CDR1 SGHTA, CDR2 FQGTGA. With 5 bases clipped from V and 5 bases from J, the junction kept 8 bases outside the gene matches. The CDR3 covers 15 residues.